This TCR beta chain originates from a study of blood T cell repertoires in COVID-19. The overall study: T cells, B-cell-depleted T cells, or PBMCs supplied cDNA or gDNA.

The germline gives CDR1 SGHRS, CDR2 YFSETQ. The V and J ends lost 0 bases and 10 bases, in that order; junction bases with no gene match: 7. The CDR3 extends over 15 amino acids. The assay was immunoSEQ multiplex PCR, and TCRdb's table has in-frame clones only and misses some. The sample includes roughly 20,000 clones, around nine tenths of them seen just once. The source is a man in his forties or fifties with active COVID-19. V is TRBV5-1 and J is TRBJ2-1; 10 nucleotides align to TRBD2. Sequencing used peripheral blood. CDR3: CASSLGTSGPEEQFF. The DNA of the CDR3 is TGCGCCAGCAGCTTGGGGACTAGCGGCCCTGAGGAGCAGTTCTTC.